These 24 T cell receptor beta chains came from one sample sequenced in a study of T cells in narcolepsy. Libraries were prepared by immunoSEQ multiplex PCR; TCRdb keeps only in-frame clonotypes and omits some of them. The sample carries 30,000 to 35,000 clones, over 70% recorded once. What was sequenced was memory (CD45RA-) CD4+ T cells from blood. These receptors were taken from a human donor in good health.

This chain connects TRBV18 to TRBJ2-1; D possibly corresponds to TRBD2 (5 bases). V was trimmed by 2 bases and J by 3 bases, leaving 14 bases between them. This CDR3 has 16 residues. In germline, CDR1 is KGHSH, CDR2 LQKENI. The CDR3 spells CASSPLGGLLYNEQFF. CDR3 nucleotide sequence: TGTGCCAGCTCACCATTGGGCGGGCTACTCTACAATGAGCAGTTCTTC.

The rearrangement joins TRBV7-9 to TRBJ2-6, with no clear D. This CDR3 is 14 amino acids long. Trimming left V 5 bases short and J 4 bases short, with 9 bases between. The germline CDR1 and CDR2 sequences are SEHNR and FQNEAQ (reference sequence). The CDR3 is CASSLGRGANVLTF. The CDR3 DNA follows: TGTGCCAGCAGCCTCGGCCGGGGGGCCAACGTCCTGACTTTC.

The chain employs TRBV19 and TRBJ2-5; 10 bases line up with TRBD2. CDR1 is LNHDA and CDR2 is SQIVND in the germline V gene (reference sequence). The CDR3 covers 13 residues. The junction had 4 bases not matched to a gene; V was cut back by 3 bases and J by 9 bases. As DNA, the CDR3 is TGTGCCAGTAGTATTGGACTAGCGGAGTCCCAGTACTTC. Translating gives CASSIGLAESQYF. Drawing the rest from reference TRBV19 and TRBJ2-5, the complete variable domain is DGGITQSPKYLFRKEGQNVTLSCEQNLNHDAMYWYRQDPGQGLRLIYYSQIVNDFQKGDIAEGYSVSREKKESFPLTVTSAQKNPTAFYLCASSIGLAESQYFGPGTRLLVL.

V usage is TRBV7-2 and J usage is TRBJ1-2, with TRBD1 as a possible D gene (6 bases). The germline CDR1 and CDR2 sequences are SGHTA and FQGNSA. The CDR3 contains 13 residues. Trimming removed 5 bases at V and 7 bases at J, with 14 bases between. The CDR3 coding sequence is TGTGCCAGCAGCGTCCAGGGGATCGGTGGCTACACCTTC. Encoded protein: CASSVQGIGGYTF.

The chain couples TRBV14 to TRBJ1-2, with 9 bases matching TRBD1. The length of the CDR3 is 15 residues. CDR1 and CDR2 (germline): SGHDN, FVKESK. V shed 5 bases, J shed 4 bases, and the junction held 8 bases outside the gene matches. The CDR3 nucleotides read TGTGCCAGCAGCATAGGGACAGGGAGGATCTATGGCTACACCTTC. Translated: CASSIGTGRIYGYTF. The whole variable domain, filled in from reference TRBV14 and TRBJ1-2, reads EAGVTQFPSHSVIEKGQTVTLRCDPISGHDNLYWYRRVMGKEIKFLLHFVKESKQDESGMPNNRFLAERTGGTYSTLKVQPAELEDSGVYFCASSIGTGRIYGYTFGSGTRLTVV.

The chain links TRBV10-1 to TRBJ1-5; D not resolved. V gave up 3 bases and J gave up 0 bases, with 18 bases separating them. Germline CDR1 reads WNHNN; CDR2 reads SYGVQD (reference sequence). This CDR3 spans 18 amino acids. This chain's CDR3 is CASSEFLITKGSNQPQHF. As DNA, the CDR3 is TGCGCCAGCAGTGAATTTCTTATTACAAAGGGTAGCAATCAGCCCCAGCATTTT.

The chain has TRBV29-1 and TRBJ2-3, with 7 positions matching TRBD2. The V gene's germline CDR1 is SQVTM and CDR2 ANQGSEA. V was clipped by 6 bases and J by 2 bases; unmatched bases: 11. The CDR3 extends over 15 amino acids. As DNA, the CDR3 is TGCAGCGTCCAGGGTGGACGGGGGGACACAGATACGCAGTATTTT. Translation: CSVQGGRGDTDTQYF.

The gene calls are TRBV13 and TRBJ2-7, with 7 bases matching TRBD2. The J segment lost 7 bases and the V segment lost 3 bases, leaving 18 bases of the junction unmatched. The CDR3 has 17 residues. Germline V gene lookup returns CDR1 PRHDT and CDR2 FYEKMQ (reference sequence). The CDR3 DNA is TGTGCCAGCAGCTTCAAGGCCCCAAGAGCGGGAAGCGAAGAGCAGTACTTC. This codes for CASSFKAPRAGSEEQYF.

The chain has TRBV2 and TRBJ2-7, with 8 bases lining up with TRBD1. Per germline, CDR1 SNHLY and CDR2 FYNNEI. The CDR3 length is 13 residues. V was clipped by 6 bases and J by 4 bases; unmatched bases: 5. CDR3 in DNA: TGTGCCAGCAGGCCAGGGGGCACTTACGAGCAGTACTTC. Protein: CASRPGGTYEQYF.

This clone has a single count. This chain uses TRBV27 with TRBJ1-1; possibly TRBD1 for D (5 bases). V was trimmed by 6 bases and J by 1 base, leaving 12 bases between them. Germline CDR1 MNHEY, CDR2 SMNVEV (reference sequence). The CDR3 contains 14 residues. As DNA, the CDR3 is TGTGCCAGCAGACGAAACCAGGGGAACACTGAAGCTTTCTTT. This encodes CASRRNQGNTEAFF.

The rearrangement uses TRBV11-3 and TRBJ2-2; TRBD2 might be the D (6 bases). V was trimmed by 5 bases and J by 5 bases, leaving 12 bases between them. Germline V gene lookup returns CDR1 SGHNT and CDR2 YENEEA. The CDR3 is made up of 14 amino acids. In nucleotides, the CDR3 is TGTGCCAGCAGCCCCGGGAGAAGAACCGGGGAGCTGTTTTTT. Protein product: CASSPGRRTGELFF.

The chain recombines TRBV18 with TRBJ2-3; 7 bases map to TRBD1. Per the germline V gene, CDR1 is KGHSH and CDR2 is LQKENI. The junction had 3 bases not matched to a gene; V was cut back by 2 bases and J by 1 base. The CDR3 loop spans 15 amino acids. The CDR3 region is CASSPGQGGTDTQYF. The CDR3 region has the DNA TGTGCCAGCTCACCAGGGCAGGGGGGCACAGATACGCAGTATTTT.

This clone was observed a few times. The rearrangement links TRBV30 to TRBJ2-2; no clear D gene. The V gene lost 3 bases and the J gene lost 0 bases, with 11 bases spanning the gap. Germline CDR1 is GTSNPN and CDR2 is SVGIG (reference sequence). The CDR3 length is 15 residues. CDR3 protein: CAWRVTSANTGELFF. CDR3 nucleotides: TGTGCCTGGAGAGTTACCAGTGCGAACACCGGGGAGCTGTTTTTT.

The chain couples TRBV19 to TRBJ2-1; TRBD2 agrees at 13 bases. CDR3 length: 15 amino acids. CDR1 LNHDA and CDR2 SQIVND come from the germline V gene (reference sequence). Germline trimming cut 4 bases from V and 5 bases from J; bases unmatched to any gene: 2. The CDR3 protein is CASSTGLAGNNEQFF. Written as DNA, the CDR3 is TGTGCCAGTAGTACGGGACTAGCGGGAAACAATGAGCAGTTCTTC.

On this clone: Its ends do not fully match the called genes, so a read error is possible. The chain employs TRBV18 and TRBJ1-4; D uncertain. Germline loops: CDR1 KGHSH, CDR2 LQKENI. This CDR3 has 12 amino acids. For the CDR3, the DNA is TGTGCCAGCTCACCTCAGGCGGGAGCTATAGTTTTT. Its protein product is CASSPQAGAIVF.

The rearrangement uses TRBV6-5 and TRBJ1-1; D call uncertain. The germline CDR1 and CDR2 sequences are MNHEY and SVGAGI. V was shortened by 6 bases and J by 5 bases, with 19 bases between the two germline ends. The CDR3 runs to 15 residues. The DNA of the CDR3 is TGTGCCAGCAGACACCCGTTAGGGTCGAGGACTGAAGCTTTCTTT. It yields the protein CASRHPLGSRTEAFF.

Of note for this clone: This same CDR3 is encoded by further DNA sequences in the sample. This chain links TRBV6-5 with TRBJ2-1; maybe TRBD2 (5 bases). CDR1 MNHEY and CDR2 SVGAGI come from the germline V gene. This CDR3 has 16 amino acids. V shed 2 bases and J shed 7 bases, with 18 bases lying between them. CDR3 nucleotide sequence: TGTGCCAGCAGTTACGGTGCCAGCGGCTATGGGAATGAGCAGTTCTTC. It yields the protein CASSYGASGYGNEQFF.

This clone was found a few times. V gene TRBV5-6 combines with J gene TRBJ2-7; 9 bases align to TRBD1. With V trimmed by 6 bases and J by 6 bases, 16 bases remained unmatched. Germline V lookup: CDR1 SGHDT, CDR2 YYEEEE. The CDR3 spans 16 residues. CDR3 residues: CASTVFPGTGRGEQYF. CDR3 sequence (DNA): TGTGCCAGCACCGTATTTCCCGGGACAGGGAGAGGCGAGCAGTACTTC.

This sequence joins TRBV6-1 and TRBJ2-5; TRBD2 matches 8 bases. The J call may be wrong; the DNA end is better matched by TRBJ2-7. This CDR3 has 15 amino acids. Germline V gene lookup returns CDR1 MNHNS and CDR2 SASEGT. In DNA form, the CDR3 reads TGTGCCAGCAGTGAAGCAGCGGGAGCGGGTTACGAGCAGTACTTC. This gives the protein CASSEAAGAGYEQYF.

This clone was counted a few times. J is TRBJ1-4 and V is TRBV25-1; possible D gene TRBD1, 6 bases. Germline V lookup: CDR1 MGHDK, CDR2 SYGVNS. Trimming removed 1 base at V and 11 bases at J, with 8 bases between. The length of the CDR3 is 12 residues. The CDR3 region has the DNA TGTGCCAGCAGTGAATCGAGGGGGAAACTGTTTTTT. It codes for CASSESRGKLFF.

The J gene is TRBJ2-1, the V gene TRBV19, with D maybe TRBD2 (7 bases). CDR1 is LNHDA and CDR2 is SQIVND in the germline V gene (reference sequence). V lost 3 bases and J lost 8, with 17 bases in between. The CDR3 sequence is 15 residues long. The CDR3 loop reads CASSMSGGHPDEQFF. The DNA for the CDR3 is TGTGCCAGTAGTATGTCGGGGGGCCACCCGGATGAGCAGTTCTTC.

This clone was seen a single time. The chain has TRBV7-2 and TRBJ2-7; a weak D match, TRBD2 (5 bases). The CDR3 is made up of 15 amino acids. With 5 bases removed from V and 7 bases from J, the gap between germline ends came to 21 bases. From germline, CDR1 is SGHTA and CDR2 FQGNSA. The CDR3 loop reads CASSLLQDSAREQYF. As DNA, the CDR3 is TGTGCCAGCAGCCTTCTGCAGGACTCTGCTAGAGAGCAGTACTTC.

This clone was recorded once. The CDR3 DNA is TGTGCCAGCAGTTTCGTACAGGGGGGAGGCGAGCAGTACTTC. Translated: CASSFVQGGGEQYF. The chain uses TRBV27 and TRBJ2-5, with TRBD1 matching over 8 bases. The DNA matches TRBJ2-7 better at its end, which makes the J call doubtful. Germline-derived CDR1 and CDR2 are MNHEY and SMNVEV (reference sequence). The CDR3 covers 14 residues.

The rearrangement uses TRBV28 and TRBJ1-6; D gene unclear. CDR1 MDHEN and CDR2 SYDVKM come from the germline V gene. The V end was cut by 4 bases, the J end by 4 bases, with 8 bases between. The CDR3 is 14 amino acids. In DNA form, the CDR3 reads TGTGCCAGCAGTTCCCCAGGTTATAATTCACCCCTCCACTTT. Translation gives CASSSPGYNSPLHF.